One and the same sample provided the 6 T cell receptor beta chains below, sequenced in a study of control samples from healthy donors and cancer patients. TCRdb's copy holds only in-frame clones and misses some; the assay was immunoSEQ multiplex PCR. The profile covers roughly 450,000 clones, with 80% to 95% appearing a single time and around 6.4% taken by the ten largest. The sample comprised PBMCs. Receptors were obtained from a man in his forties with head and neck cancer.

The chain couples TRBV5-4 to TRBJ1-1; tentatively, D is TRBD1 (6 bases). The ends were cut back, 2 bases at V and 5 bases at J, with 16 bases in the middle. In germline, CDR1 is SGHNT, CDR2 YYREEE (reference sequence). The CDR3 contains 15 residues. In nucleotides, the CDR3 is TGTGCCAGCAGCTTTGAACAGGGCGGTTGGACTGAAGCTTTCTTT. Translating gives CASSFEQGGWTEAFF.

V usage is TRBV19 and J usage is TRBJ2-7; 7 bases map to TRBD1. With V trimmed by 5 bases and J by 4 bases, 5 bases remained unmatched. This CDR3 spans 13 amino acids. CDR1 is LNHDA and CDR2 is SQIVND in the germline V gene (reference sequence). CDR3 residues: CASSPQGPYEQYF. CDR3 coding DNA: TGTGCCAGTAGTCCACAGGGGCCATACGAGCAGTACTTC. Full variable domain (remainder filled in from reference TRBV19 and TRBJ2-7): DGGITQSPKYLFRKEGQNVTLSCEQNLNHDAMYWYRQDPGQGLRLIYYSQIVNDFQKGDIAEGYSVSREKKESFPLTVTSAQKNPTAFYLCASSPQGPYEQYFGPGTRLTVT.

The chain combines TRBV11-3 with TRBJ1-2; TRBD1 is a possible D gene (5 bases). V shed 9 bases and J shed 6 bases, with 14 bases lying between them. CDR3 length: 12 amino acids. CDR1 SGHNT and CDR2 YENEEA come from the germline V gene. CDR3 DNA sequence: TGTGCCAGTCCGCGGGGGGAGGATGGCTACACCTTC. Translated, it gives CASPRGEDGYTF.

The chain uses TRBV11-2 and TRBJ2-2, with 11 bases aligning to TRBD2. Germline V gives CDR1 SGHAT, CDR2 FQNNGV. The trim removed 3 bases at V and 0 bases at J, leaving 0 bases unmatched. The CDR3 is made up of 16 amino acids. The CDR3 nucleotides read TGTGCCAGCAGCTTGGGACTAGCGGCGAACACCGGGGAGCTGTTTTTT. The encoded protein is CASSLGLAANTGELFF.

This clone came up once. The chain combines TRBV27 with TRBJ2-1; TRBD2 matches at 9 bases. V lost 8 bases to trimming and J lost 9 bases; unmatched junction nucleotides: 23. The germline gives CDR1 MNHEY, CDR2 SMNVEV (reference sequence). This CDR3 is 18 amino acids long. In DNA, the CDR3 is TGTGCCAGCCAACCGGACAGCAACCTAGCGGGGAGGGACTTTGAGCAGTTCTTC. Amino acids: CASQPDSNLAGRDFEQFF.

The chain uses TRBV5-5 and TRBJ2-7; TRBD1 or TRBD2 may be the D gene (5 bases each). CDR3 length: 15 residues. V lost 0 bases to trimming and J lost 2 bases, with 12 bases between them. In germline, CDR1 is SGHKS, CDR2 YYEKEE (reference sequence). The CDR3 sequence: CASSLVRDLTYEQYF. Written as DNA, the CDR3 is TGTGCCAGCAGCTTGGTCCGGGACCTTACCTACGAGCAGTACTTC.